This TCR beta chain was sequenced in a study of blood T cell repertoires in COVID-19. About the research overall: COVID-19 samples collected from the United States, Italy and Spain covered acute and convalescent phases. PBMCs, B-cell-depleted T cells, or T cells were the source of the cDNA or gDNA that made up the material.

As originally analysed: From reference gene primer amplification, estimates of nucleated cell counts were derived. Data came from immunoSEQ multiplex PCR; TCRdb stores just in-frame clones and leaves some out. V, J and clone size are taken as reported in that table, and D and trimming were inferred from the DNA itself. The profile shows 89,000 or so clones, 85% of them singletons. The V gene end was trimmed by 5 bases and the J gene end by 6 bases; junction bases not matched to a gene: 11. The CDR3 has 15 residues. Per germline, CDR1 MDHEN and CDR2 SYDVKM. The sequencing input was peripheral blood. The sequence derives from a man at least 80 years old with acute or convalescent COVID-19. The chain combines TRBV28 with TRBJ1-2, with TRBD1 identical over 8 bases. The DNA for the CDR3 is TGTGCCAGCAGTACCGGACAGGGCGAGGCTAATGGCTACACCTTC. Its translation is CASSTGQGEANGYTF.